The 4 T cell receptor beta chains below were found in one sample sequenced in a study of T cell responses to AZD1222 COVID-19 vaccine. Some clones are missing from TCRdb's copy, which holds only in-frame ones; the method was immunoSEQ multiplex PCR. Of more than 150,000 clones listed, more than 75% were seen once; the top ten hold approximately 2.7%. The sequencing used peripheral blood, collected on day 0 of MenACWY control vaccination. These receptors all come from an adult in good health.

The CDR3 protein is CASSSQGNEQFF. Here the CDR3 DNA reads TGTGCCAGCAGTTCCCAGGGTAATGAGCAGTTCTTC. V and J are TRBV6-2 or TRBV6-3 and TRBJ2-1; D might be TRBD1 (5 bases). V was cut by 4 bases and J by 7 bases, with 8 bases left in between. Germline V lookup: CDR1 MNHEY, CDR2 SVGEGT. CDR3 length: 12 residues.

The chain combines TRBV28 with TRBJ1-6; D remains ambiguous. Trimming cost V 8 bases and J 5 bases, with 13 bases left between them. The V gene's germline CDR1 is MDHEN and CDR2 SYDVKM. The CDR3 contains 14 residues. CDR3 in amino acids: CASDETFHNSPLHF. The CDR3 region has the DNA TGTGCCAGCGACGAGACATTTCATAATTCACCCCTCCACTTT.

The rearrangement joins TRBV30 to TRBJ1-3; D not certain. This CDR3 contains 13 residues. CDR1 GTSNPN and CDR2 SVGIG come from the germline V gene (reference sequence). Trimming cost V 5 bases and J 0 bases, with 8 bases left between them. Here the CDR3 reads CAWDLRSGNTIYF. DNA of the CDR3: TGTGCCTGGGACCTTCGCTCTGGAAACACCATATATTTT.

The CDR3 sequence: CASNDRGPGANVLTF. The CDR3 region has the DNA TGTGCCAGCAACGACAGGGGACCTGGGGCCAACGTCCTGACTTTC. The chain recombines TRBV28 with TRBJ2-6; 8 bases line up with TRBD1. Trimming removed 7 bases from V and 2 bases from J; junction bases left unmatched: 4. This CDR3 has 15 residues. Germline CDR1 is MDHEN and CDR2 is SYDVKM.